Listed below are T cell receptor beta chains from one sample, sequenced in a study of blood T cell repertoires in COVID-19. Method: immunoSEQ multiplex PCR; TCRdb's copy keeps in-frame clones and lacks some. The repertoire holds around 310,000 clones, with about 93% as singletons. Sequencing input: peripheral blood. These receptors all stem from a woman aged 25 to 45 with COVID-19, enrolled during active disease. Each CDR3 is given with its conserved first and last residue. D genes are given only for firm matches. Part of the rows lack a size; the others show once, few, many or a class for expanded clones.

D	V	J	size	DNA	CDR3
TRBD2	TRBV30	TRBJ2-5	-	TGTGCCTGGAGTGCCGGACTAGCGGGGGAGACCCAGTACTTC	CAWSAGLAGETQYF
-	TRBV9	TRBJ2-1	once	TGTGCCAGCAGCGTAGTCGGGAGTAAAGATGAGCAGTTCTTC	CASSVVGSKDEQFF
-	TRBV24-1	TRBJ1-5	-	TGTGCCACCAGTCCATCGGGACTCGGCAATCAGCCCCAGCATTTT	CATSPSGLGNQPQHF
-	TRBV6-5	TRBJ1-1	once	TGTGCCAGCAGTCCGGGGGGGCAGAACACTGAAGCTTTCTTT	CASSPGGQNTEAFF
TRBD2	TRBV6-5	TRBJ2-1	-	TGTGCCAGCAGTTACTCGGGACTAGCGGGCTACAATGAGCAGTTCTTC	CASSYSGLAGYNEQFF
TRBD1	TRBV4-1	TRBJ2-5	-	TGCGCCAGCAGCCAGGTGACAGGGGGCCAAGAGACCCAGTACTTC	CASSQVTGGQETQYF
-	TRBV19	TRBJ1-5	-	TGTGCCAGTAGTCGATCCCCGGGGTTTGGTCAGCCCCAGCATTTT	CASSRSPGFGQPQHF
-	TRBV5-8	TRBJ2-7	-	TGTGCCAGCAGCTTGGGGTTGGCCTCCTACGAGCAGTACTTC	CASSLGLASYEQYF
TRBD2	TRBV5-6	TRBJ2-1	once	TGTGCCAGCAGCGGGGGGGGACTAGCGGGACCCTACAATGAGCAGTTCTTC	CASSGGGLAGPYNEQFF
TRBD1	TRBV6-5	TRBJ2-7	-	TGTGCCATCCGACAGGGGGCTACCTACGAGCAGTACTTC	CAIRQGATYEQYF
-	TRBV12-3/TRBV12-4	TRBJ1-4	-	TGTGCCAGCAGTGTCGCAACTAATGAAAAACTGTTTTTT	CASSVATNEKLFF
-	TRBV29-1	TRBJ2-7	-	TGCAGCGCACTAGAGGCAGGGAGGTACGAGCAGTACTTC	CSALEAGRYEQYF
TRBD1	TRBV30	TRBJ1-2	-	TGTGCCTCTACAGGGGATGGCTACACCTTC	CASTGDGYTF
-	TRBV4-1	TRBJ2-7	-	TGCGCCAGCAGCCAAGAGTATCGGGGATCCTACGAGCAGTACTTC	CASSQEYRGSYEQYF
-	TRBV27	TRBJ1-1	-	TGTGCCAGCGGATCCGGGTTGAACACTGAAGCTTTCTTT	CASGSGLNTEAFF
-	TRBV20-1	TRBJ2-1	-	TGCAGTGCTAGTTCCCCGGTGGGCCCCAATGAGCAGTTCTTC	CSASSPVGPNEQFF
-	TRBV24-1	TRBJ2-2	-	TGTGCCACCAGTGATCCTCCAGACAGGGAGGTGTTTTTT	CATSDPPDREVFF
-	TRBV2	TRBJ2-3	-	TGTGCCAGCAACAGACGCACAGATACGCAGTATTTT	CASNRRTDTQYF
-	TRBV9	TRBJ1-2	-	TGTGCCAGCAGCCAAGTGGGGGCGCGTTCAGATGGCTACACCTTC	CASSQVGARSDGYTF
TRBD1	TRBV14	TRBJ1-1	-	TGTGCCAGCAGCCAGAGGACAGGGCGGAACACTGAAGCTTTCTTT	CASSQRTGRNTEAFF
TRBD1	TRBV6-5	TRBJ2-1	-	TGTGCCAGCAGTCCACGGGACAGGGTGGACGGTGAGCAGTTCTTC	CASSPRDRVDGEQFF
-	TRBV30	TRBJ1-2	-	TGTGCCTGGAACAGTCTTGGCTACATCTTC	CAWNSLGYIF
-	TRBV7-2	TRBJ2-5	-	TGTGCCAGCAGCTTAACGGGAGTACAAGGAGAGACCCAGTACTTC	CASSLTGVQGETQYF
TRBD2	TRBV19	TRBJ2-3	-	TGTGCCAGTAGCCCTAGCGGGAGGAGCACAGATACGCAGTATTTT	CASSPSGRSTDTQYF
TRBD2	TRBV6-5	TRBJ2-1	-	TGTGCCAGCAGTTACCCCCTAGGGGAGGGGATCGAGCAGTTCTTC	CASSYPLGEGIEQFF
-	TRBV4-1	TRBJ2-2	-	TGCGCCAGCAGCCACCTAGGGGATACCGGGGAGCTGTTTTTT	CASSHLGDTGELFF
-	TRBV7-2	TRBJ2-3	-	TGTGCCAGCAGTTTTATGGGGGCTCGTGGAGATACGCAGTATTTT	CASSFMGARGDTQYF
-	TRBV30	TRBJ1-3	-	TGTGCCTGGAGTCGGTCTAACTCTGGAAACACCATATATTTT	CAWSRSNSGNTIYF
-	TRBV30	TRBJ2-1	-	TGTGCCTGGTCACTTTTGAGCCCCTACAATGAGCAGTTCTTC	CAWSLLSPYNEQFF
TRBD1	TRBV6-5	TRBJ2-5	-	TGTGCCAGCAGTTACTCCGCCCCAGGGGGCGCGACCCAGTACTTC	CASSYSAPGGATQYF
-	TRBV30	TRBJ1-2	-	TGTGCCTGGAGTGTACACCGGGAATCAATCTATGGCTACACCTTC	CAWSVHRESIYGYTF
TRBD2	TRBV5-8	TRBJ2-1	-	TGTGCCAGCAGCCTGTCCGGACTAGCGGGTTTCAATGAGCAGTTCTTC	CASSLSGLAGFNEQFF
TRBD1	TRBV5-5	TRBJ2-1	-	TGTGCCAGCAGCTTAGGTTCAGGGGGTATTTATGAGCAGTTCTTC	CASSLGSGGIYEQFF